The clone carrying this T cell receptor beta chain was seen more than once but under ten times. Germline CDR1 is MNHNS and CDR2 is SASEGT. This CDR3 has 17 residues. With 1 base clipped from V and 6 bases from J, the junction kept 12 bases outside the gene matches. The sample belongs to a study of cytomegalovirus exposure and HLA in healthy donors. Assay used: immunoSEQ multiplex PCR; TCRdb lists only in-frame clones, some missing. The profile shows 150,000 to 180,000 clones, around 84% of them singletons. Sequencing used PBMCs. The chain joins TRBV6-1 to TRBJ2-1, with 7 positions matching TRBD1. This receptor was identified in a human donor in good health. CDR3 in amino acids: CASSEGGGRGTFNEQFF. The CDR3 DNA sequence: TGTGCCAGCAGTGAAGGGGGCGGCAGGGGGACCTTCAATGAGCAGTTCTTC.